This TCR beta chain was captured in a study of neoadjuvant anti-PD-1 for oral cavity cancer. Most PBMC samples had approximately 470 ng input DNA in six replicates. The assay was immunoSEQ multiplex PCR, and TCRdb's table has in-frame clones only and misses some. The data show tens of thousands of clones, with 70% to 90% seen just once and 2.5% to 3.5% held by the top ten. Specified time point: after neoadjuvant nivolumab, at surgical resection. Patients were newly diagnosed with stage II-IVA oral cavity squamous cell carcinoma without prior systemic or radiation treatment. Patients had HPV-negative, locally advanced oral cavity squamous cell carcinoma. The CDR3 extends over 15 amino acids. Looked up from germline, CDR1 is SGHAT and CDR2 is FQNNGV. V shed 1 base and J 4 bases; nucleotides not matched to a gene: 4.

The source is a person aged 40 to 85 with oral cavity squamous cell carcinoma. The starting material was PBMCs, obtained after nivolumab (anti-PD-1) treatment. The chain carries TRBV11-2 and TRBJ2-5; TRBD2 aligns across 9 bases. The CDR3 bases are TGTGCCAGCAGCTTAGGAGCGGGGGGAGGAGAGACCCAGTACTTC. Translated: CASSLGAGGGETQYF.